The text below deals with one TCR beta chain. Its antigen is not identified. The data were obtained in a study of T cells in localized non-small cell lung cancer. General study points: Appearances in adjacent lung were noted for a median roughly 58 of the top 100 tumor clones.

Repertoires were generated with immunoSEQ multiplex PCR, while TCRdb's copy carries only in-frame clones and drops some. The profile shows 4,500 to 6,500 clones, around 60% of them singletons. This receptor was identified in a male donor aged 60 or over with stage I squamous cell lung carcinoma. The sequencing here drew on lymph node tissue, taken before any cancer treatment.

CDR3 DNA: TGTGCCAGCACCCCCTCTAGCGGGGTCACAGATACGCAGTATTTT. Amino acid sequence: CASTPSSGVTDTQYF. The chain couples TRBV11-3 to TRBJ2-3; the match to TRBD2 covers 9 bases. V was clipped by 7 bases and J by 2 bases; unmatched bases: 7. CDR1 and CDR2 from the germline V gene are SGHNT and YENEEA. The CDR3 extends over 15 amino acids.